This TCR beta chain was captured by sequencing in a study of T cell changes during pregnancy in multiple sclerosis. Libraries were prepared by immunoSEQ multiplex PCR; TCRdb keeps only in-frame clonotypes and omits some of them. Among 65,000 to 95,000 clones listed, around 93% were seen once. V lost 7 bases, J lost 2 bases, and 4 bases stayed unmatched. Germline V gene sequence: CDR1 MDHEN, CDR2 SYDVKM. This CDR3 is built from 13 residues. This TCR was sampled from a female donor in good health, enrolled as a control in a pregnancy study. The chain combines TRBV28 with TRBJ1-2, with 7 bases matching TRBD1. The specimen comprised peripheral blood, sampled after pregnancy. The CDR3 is CASTQDRNYGYTF. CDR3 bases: TGTGCCAGCACGCAGGACAGGAACTATGGCTACACCTTC.